These 31 T cell receptor beta chains were sequenced from one sample in a study of T cells in Graves' hyperthyroidism and ophthalmopathy (dated by TCRdb to the late 2010s). The library was produced with multiplex PCR. The sequencing machine was an Illumina HiSeq 2000. The TCR beta CDR3 regions were amplified from RNA transcripts. The TCR CDR3 was subjected to a first round of RT-PCR using the HTBI primer set and the Qiagen OneStep RT-PCR kit. The public reads were quality trimmed at Q25 with fastp and then assembled into clones with MiXCR by TCRdb, keeping productive beta chains. A single entry per CDR3 protein holds the most common genes and DNA from its merged rows. This sample holds around 390,000 distinct CDR3 sequences; roughly 15% were observed only once. The top ten hold 15% to 20% of the sample. The specimen sequenced was blood. These receptors were collected from a woman in her twenties or thirties with Graves' ophthalmopathy.

Comment on this clonotype: Given a much more abundant clone one base away, this may be a read error. This chain uses TRBV28 with TRBJ2-7; D is tentatively TRBD1 or TRBD2 (5 bases each). The V gene's germline CDR1 is MDHEN and CDR2 SYDVKM. The CDR3 is made up of 13 amino acids. In DNA, the CDR3 is TGTGTCAGCAGTTTAGAGGGGACCTACGAGCAGTACTTC. Protein product: CVSSLEGTYEQYF.

This clonotype was seen ten or more times. The gene calls are TRBV3-1 and TRBJ2-5; TRBD2 agrees at 10 bases. From germline, CDR1 is LGHDT and CDR2 YNNKEL (reference sequence). The CDR3 runs 18 residues. The V and J ends lost 1 base and 5 bases, in that order; junction bases with no gene match: 13. As DNA, the CDR3 is TGTGCCAGCAGCCAAGGGGTGCCAACTAGCGGGGTTCCGGAGACCCAGTACTTC. Translating gives CASSQGVPTSGVPETQYF.

On this clonotype: One base away lies a much larger clone, so this may be a sequencing read error. The J gene is TRBJ1-6, the V gene TRBV28, with 7 bases matching TRBD1. V shed 1 base, J shed 3 bases, and the junction held 15 bases outside the gene matches. The V gene's germline CDR1 is MDHEN and CDR2 SYDVKM. This CDR3 has 20 amino acids. CDR3 protein: CASSLLQRSTGASYNSPLHF. The CDR3, as DNA: TGTGCCAGCAGTTTATTACAAAGATCCACAGGGGCGAGCTATAATTCACCCCTCCACTTT.

This clonotype was recorded many times. The chain combines TRBV12-3 or TRBV12-4 with TRBJ1-2, with D perhaps TRBD1 (6 bases). The CDR3 extends over 13 amino acids. Trimming took off 5 bases at V and 6 bases at J, with 13 bases between the two ends. As DNA, the CDR3 is TGTGCCAGCAGTAACAGGGTAACCGATGGCTACACCTTC. Residues: CASSNRVTDGYTF.

Ten or more counts support this clonotype. The chain combines TRBV13 with TRBJ2-7; 7 bases line up with TRBD2. The CDR3 covers 16 residues. CDR1 is PRHDT, CDR2 FYEKMQ, per germline (reference sequence). V was pared by 0 bases and J by 3 bases, with 8 bases of the junction left unmatched. The CDR3 DNA is TGTGCCAGCAGCTTAGGCATGGGGGGGTTAAACTACGAGCAGTACTTC. Translated, it gives CASSLGMGGLNYEQYF.

This chain uses TRBV5-1 with TRBJ1-2, with a weak D call TRBD1 (6 bases). CDR1 is SGHRS, CDR2 YFSETQ, per germline. This CDR3 spans 16 amino acids. The ends were cut back, 0 bases at V and 4 bases at J, with 16 bases in the middle. The CDR3 bases are TGCGCCAGCAGCTTGGGCGCTGGGGGGCCCGGCTATGGCTACACCTTC. This translates into CASSLGAGGPGYGYTF.

This clonotype was seen many times. The chain combines TRBV20-1 with TRBJ2-5, with a tentative D call TRBD2 (5 bases). Germline CDR1 is DFQATT and CDR2 is SNEGSKA (reference sequence). The CDR3 consists of 17 residues. V was cut by 3 bases and J by 4 bases, with 24 bases left in between. CDR3 amino acids: CSASPAPRVITRETQYF. CDR3 nucleotides: TGCAGTGCTAGCCCGGCACCGAGGGTCATTACACGAGAGACCCAGTACTTC.

This clonotype was seen repeatedly, ten times or more. The genes are TRBV11-2 and TRBJ2-1, with a possible D match to TRBD1 (5 bases). CDR1 and CDR2 (germline): SGHAT, FQNNGV. The CDR3 sequence is 14 residues long. V dropped 1 base and J dropped 8 bases, with 12 bases sitting between them. The CDR3: CASSLGKGWDEQFF. CDR3 DNA: TGTGCCAGCAGCTTAGGGAAGGGGTGGGATGAGCAGTTCTTC.

This clonotype showed up many times. The V and J genes are TRBV20-1 and TRBJ1-1; TRBD1 matches 7 bases. Per germline, CDR1 DFQATT and CDR2 SNEGSKA (reference sequence). V shed 5 bases, J shed 0 bases, and the junction held 15 bases outside the gene matches. CDR3 length: 17 residues. The DNA for the CDR3 is TGCAGTGCTCTCCCAAACCGATGGGACAGCTTGAACACTGAAGCTTTCTTT. Amino acid sequence: CSALPNRWDSLNTEAFF.

This clonotype was seen repeatedly, ten times or more. The chain joins TRBV5-1 to TRBJ2-1, with D possibly TRBD2 on 6 matching bases. Germline V gene sequence: CDR1 SGHRS, CDR2 YFSETQ. CDR3 size: 13 residues. Deletions cut 5 bases from V and 9 bases from J, with 15 bases between. For the CDR3, the DNA is TGCGCCAGCAGGGCGGCTAGCGATCGTGAGCAGTTCTTC. Its protein product is CASRAASDREQFF.

This clonotype occurred many times. The chain couples TRBV11-2 to TRBJ2-5; 7 bases match TRBD2. Germline V gene lookup returns CDR1 SGHAT and CDR2 FQNNGV. There are 15 residues in the CDR3. The ends lost 5 bases at V and 5 bases at J; junction bases unmatched: 11. CDR3 bases: TGTGCCAGCAGCAAGTGGGGGGGGATGGAGGAGACCCAGTACTTC. Translating it yields CASSKWGGMEETQYF. Full variable domain (remainder filled in from reference TRBV11-2 and TRBJ2-5): EAGVAQSPRYKIIEKRQSVAFWCNPISGHATLYWYQQILGQGPKLLIQFQNNGVVDDSQLPKDRFSAERLKGVDSTLKIQPAKLEDSAVYLCASSKWGGMEETQYFGPGTRLLVL.

The chain recombines TRBV6-5 with TRBJ2-7; 9 bases map to TRBD2. V was pared by 8 bases and J by 6 bases, with 11 bases of the junction left unmatched. CDR3 length: 14 residues. Germline V gene data show CDR1 as MNHEY and CDR2 as SVGAGI. The CDR3 loop reads CASVSGGIGGEQYF. CDR3 DNA sequence: TGTGCCAGCGTTAGCGGGGGCATAGGGGGCGAGCAGTACTTC.

V gene TRBV20-1 combines with J gene TRBJ2-1; D is possibly TRBD2 (6 bases). With 2 bases removed from V and 0 bases from J, the gap between germline ends came to 14 bases. Per the germline V gene, CDR1 is DFQATT and CDR2 is SNEGSKA (reference sequence). This CDR3 region has 16 residues. As DNA, the CDR3 is TGCAGTGCTAGAAGTAGCGGTGCTAGCTCCTACAATGAGCAGTTCTTC. Amino acid sequence: CSARSSGASSYNEQFF.

This clonotype was seen at least ten times. The V call is TRBV7-2, the J call TRBJ2-5; 8 nucleotides line up with TRBD1. The germline V gene encodes CDR1 SGHTA and CDR2 FQGNSA. V was clipped by 1 base and J by 2 bases; unmatched bases: 3. The CDR3 totals 15 residues. The CDR3 reads CASSLGGTGQETQYF. In DNA, the CDR3 is TGTGCCAGCAGCTTAGGGGGGACAGGACAAGAGACCCAGTACTTC.

This clonotype showed up many times. The chain uses TRBV20-1 and TRBJ2-7; tentatively, D is TRBD2 (6 bases). This CDR3 has 14 residues. Trimming shortened V by 0 bases and J by 7 bases, and 16 bases separated the two germline ends. CDR1 is DFQATT, CDR2 SNEGSKA, per germline (reference sequence). CDR3: CSARDRVGGREQYF. The CDR3 DNA is TGCAGTGCTAGAGATCGGGTAGGAGGGCGGGAGCAGTACTTC.

This clonotype was detected only once. V usage is TRBV14 and J usage is TRBJ2-3; TRBD1 agrees at 12 bases. The J segment lost 0 bases and the V segment lost 4 bases, leaving 2 bases of the junction unmatched. CDR1 SGHDN and CDR2 FVKESK come from the germline V gene. The CDR3 extends over 16 amino acids. CDR3 amino acids: CASSRDRGRSTDTQYF. The CDR3 DNA sequence: TGTGCCAGCAGCCGGGACAGGGGGCGTAGCACAGATACGCAGTATTTT. Full variable domain (rest looked up from reference TRBV14 and TRBJ2-3): EAGVTQFPSHSVIEKGQTVTLRCDPISGHDNLYWYRRVMGKEIKFLLHFVKESKQDESGMPNNRFLAERTGGTYSTLKVQPAELEDSGVYFCASSRDRGRSTDTQYFGPGTRLTVL.

This clonotype was seen a few times. The chain links TRBV6-1 to TRBJ2-7; 11 bases are shared with TRBD2. CDR1 is MNHNS and CDR2 is SASEGT in the germline V gene. With 5 bases clipped from V and 2 bases from J, the junction kept 5 bases outside the gene matches. This CDR3 has 15 residues. CDR3 bases: TGTGCCAGCAGTTCTAATAGCGGGGGGGCCTACGAGCAGTACTTC. The encoded protein is CASSSNSGGAYEQYF.

As for this clonotype: A much larger clonotype is one base distant, so this may be a read error. CDR3 amino acids: CVSSLEVGADEYF. In DNA form, the CDR3 reads TGCGTCAGCAGCTTGGAAGTTGGGGCCGATGAGTACTTC. The gene calls are TRBV5-1 and TRBJ2-5; D perhaps matches TRBD1 (5 bases). The CDR3 consists of 13 residues. Germline V gives CDR1 SGHRS, CDR2 YFSETQ.

This clonotype was counted ten times or more. The rearrangement links TRBV28 to TRBJ2-5; D is uncertain. This CDR3 is built from 16 residues. V was shortened by 5 bases and J by 2 bases, with 18 bases between the two germline ends. Germline V gene lookup returns CDR1 MDHEN and CDR2 SYDVKM. CDR3 nucleotides: TGTGCCAGCAGTGCGACCGTTCCGGGTGTTCAAGAGACCCAGTACTTC. As protein: CASSATVPGVQETQYF.

This clonotype was counted between two and nine times. The CDR3 sequence: CASSQDQGSLNEQYF. The CDR3, as DNA: TGTGCCAGCAGCCAAGACCAGGGTAGTTTGAACGAGCAGTACTTC. J is TRBJ2-7 and V is TRBV14, with a tentative D call TRBD1 (5 bases). The germline V gene has CDR1 SGHDN and CDR2 FVKESK. This CDR3 is 15 amino acids long. The V end was cut by 0 bases, the J end by 5 bases, with 14 bases between.

This clonotype has at least ten counts. The chain employs TRBV10-1 and TRBJ1-2, with D uncertain. V was pared by 3 bases and J by 5 bases, with 10 bases between. The CDR3 is made up of 13 amino acids. Germline V gives CDR1 WNHNN, CDR2 SYGVQD (reference sequence). The CDR3 sequence is CASSEQRSYGYTF. CDR3 DNA: TGCGCCAGCAGTGAACAGAGGAGTTATGGCTACACCTTC.

This chain links TRBV12-3 or TRBV12-4 with TRBJ2-5, with D perhaps TRBD1 or TRBD2 (6 bases each). The CDR3 loop spans 15 amino acids. Trimming pared 2 bases from V and 4 bases from J, leaving 14 bases between. Here the CDR3 DNA reads TGTGCCAGCAGTTTATTAGGGGGGCAGGGAGAGACCCAGTACTTC. Amino acid sequence: CASSLLGGQGETQYF.

The CDR3 DNA sequence: TGCAGTGCCGAGGGCCTAGCGGGGGGCCTGGGCAATGAGCAGTTCTTC. It is translated as CSAEGLAGGLGNEQFF. The genes are TRBV20-1 and TRBJ2-1, with TRBD2 matching over 11 bases. Unmatched junction bases numbered 13, after V lost 6 bases and J lost 6 bases. Germline CDR1 reads DFQATT; CDR2 reads SNEGSKA (reference sequence). The CDR3 has 16 amino acids.

V is TRBV28 and J is TRBJ1-4; D call uncertain. CDR1 is MDHEN, CDR2 SYDVKM, per germline. V was trimmed by 1 base and J by 8 bases, leaving 17 bases between them. The CDR3 has 16 amino acids. CDR3 nucleotides: TGTGCCAGCAGTTTATCTCCGACGGGCCTTGGAGAAAAACTGTTTTTT. Its protein is CASSLSPTGLGEKLFF.

This clonotype was counted many times. This rearrangement joins TRBV6-5 to TRBJ2-2; D is uncertain. The length of the CDR3 is 16 residues. Trimming cost V 2 bases and J 3 bases, with 13 bases left between them. Germline V lookup: CDR1 MNHEY, CDR2 SVGAGI. In DNA form, the CDR3 reads TGTGCCAGCAGTTACCGATTTACGATGGACACCGGGGAGCTGTTTTTT. It translates to CASSYRFTMDTGELFF.

The chain links TRBV6-1 to TRBJ1-6, with 10 nucleotides matching TRBD1. This CDR3 spans 16 amino acids. Germline CDR1 and CDR2: MNHNS and SASEGT. Trimming at V came to 4 bases and at J to 9 bases, leaving 9 bases not matched to a gene. The CDR3, as DNA: TGTGCCAGCAGTGGATCCGGGACAGGGGTAGGTTCACCCCTCCACTTT. Protein sequence: CASSGSGTGVGSPLHF.

The chain joins TRBV20-1 to TRBJ2-5; 10 bases are shared with TRBD1. The J segment lost 12 bases and the V segment lost 2 bases, leaving 18 bases of the junction unmatched. The CDR3 consists of 16 residues. Germline CDR1 DFQATT, CDR2 SNEGSKA (reference sequence). CDR3 nucleotides: TGCAGTGCTAGAAGGCTTGGCGGGACAGGGGCCCCAAGGGAGTACTTC. Protein: CSARRLGGTGAPREYF.

This clonotype was seen many times. J is TRBJ2-3 and V is TRBV7-2; 7 positions agree with TRBD2. J gave up 6 bases and V 1 base, and 7 bases lay outside the gene matches. Germline values: CDR1 SGHTA, CDR2 FQGNSA. The CDR3 consists of 15 residues. Here the CDR3 reads CASSLGRVGGDTQYF. The CDR3, as DNA: TGTGCCAGCAGCTTAGGGCGGGTCGGGGGGGATACGCAGTATTTT.

The gene calls are TRBV14 and TRBJ2-5; 12 nucleotides line up with TRBD2. The CDR3 is 16 amino acids. V was clipped by 1 base and J by 2 bases; unmatched bases: 2. CDR1 SGHDN and CDR2 FVKESK come from the germline V gene. The CDR3 nucleotides read TGTGCCAGCAGCCAAGCTGGACTAGCGGGGCAAGAGACCCAGTACTTC. Amino acid sequence: CASSQAGLAGQETQYF. The full variable domain, completed using reference TRBV14 and TRBJ2-5, is EAGVTQFPSHSVIEKGQTVTLRCDPISGHDNLYWYRRVMGKEIKFLLHFVKESKQDESGMPNNRFLAERTGGTYSTLKVQPAELEDSGVYFCASSQAGLAGQETQYFGPGTRLLVL.

This clonotype was counted at least ten times. The genes are TRBV20-1 and TRBJ1-6; D remains ambiguous. The CDR3 is made up of 15 amino acids. The germline V gene encodes CDR1 DFQATT and CDR2 SNEGSKA (reference sequence). The germline V and J ends were trimmed by 3 bases and 4 bases, with 13 bases remaining between them. CDR3 sequence reads: CSARSGFEYNSPLHF. In DNA, the CDR3 is TGCAGTGCTAGGTCGGGATTCGAGTATAATTCACCCCTCCACTTT.

V usage is TRBV5-6 and J usage is TRBJ1-3, with D uncertain. Per the germline V gene, CDR1 is SGHDT and CDR2 is YYEEEE. The CDR3 totals 16 residues. The V gene lost 3 bases and the J gene lost 0 bases, with 13 bases spanning the gap. DNA for the CDR3: TGTGCCAGCAGCTCCCAACCTCGGGCCTCTGGAAACACCATATATTTT. Translated: CASSSQPRASGNTIYF.